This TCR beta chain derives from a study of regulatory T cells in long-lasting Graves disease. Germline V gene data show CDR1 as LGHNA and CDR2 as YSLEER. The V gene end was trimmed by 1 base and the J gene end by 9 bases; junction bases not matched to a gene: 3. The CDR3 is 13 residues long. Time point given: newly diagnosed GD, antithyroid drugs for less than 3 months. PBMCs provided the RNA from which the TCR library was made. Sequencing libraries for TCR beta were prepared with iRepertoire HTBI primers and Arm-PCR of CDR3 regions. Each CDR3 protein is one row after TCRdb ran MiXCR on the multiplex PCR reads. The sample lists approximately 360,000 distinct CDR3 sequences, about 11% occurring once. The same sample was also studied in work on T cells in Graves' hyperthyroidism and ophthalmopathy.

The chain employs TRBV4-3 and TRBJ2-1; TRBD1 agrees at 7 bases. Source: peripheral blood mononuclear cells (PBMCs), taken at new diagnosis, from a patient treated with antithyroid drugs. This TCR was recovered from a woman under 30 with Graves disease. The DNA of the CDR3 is TGCGCCAGCAGCCAAGCAGGGACAGCTGAGCAGTTCTTC. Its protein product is CASSQAGTAEQFF.